A single sample gave rise to the 13 T cell receptor beta chains below, sequenced in a study of OX40 agonist ivuxolimab in advanced cancers. Here immunoSEQ multiplex PCR was the method, and the copy in TCRdb shows in-frame clones only, minus some. Altogether 60,000 to 65,000 clones are present, 75% to 90% being singletons, with the ten largest covering 10% to 13%. The sample in question was CD4+ or CD8+ T cells sorted from blood, obtained in a trial of the OX40 agonist ivuxolimab. The receptor set was obtained from an adult with an advanced solid tumor such as melanoma, head and neck, liver or kidney cancer.

This clone was detected only a few times. The chain employs TRBV28 and TRBJ1-5; D is ambiguous. Germline values: CDR1 MDHEN, CDR2 SYDVKM. The CDR3 has 13 residues. The germline V and J ends were trimmed by 3 bases and 5 bases, with 8 bases remaining between them. The CDR3 spells CASSLDGYQPQHF. The CDR3 bases are TGTGCCAGCAGTTTGGATGGGTATCAGCCCCAGCATTTT.

This chain connects TRBV5-8 to TRBJ1-4; D remains unclear. The CDR3 is 16 amino acids. From germline, CDR1 is SGHTS and CDR2 YDEGEE. V lost 5 bases and J 5 bases, leaving 19 bases between the germline ends. Here the CDR3 reads CASSIWTAARNEKLFF. The CDR3 coding sequence is TGTGCCAGCAGTATATGGACGGCAGCGAGAAATGAAAAACTGTTTTTT.

The chain combines TRBV28 with TRBJ2-4; TRBD1 aligns across 8 bases. With V trimmed by 10 bases and J by 0 bases, 5 bases remained unmatched. CDR3 length: 14 amino acids. Germline V gives CDR1 MDHEN, CDR2 SYDVKM. The CDR3 nucleotides read TGTGCCACCCGGACAGGGATAGCCAAAAACATTCAGTACTTC. It translates to CATRTGIAKNIQYF.

The chain uses TRBV18 and TRBJ2-5; D is unclear. Germline V gene lookup returns CDR1 KGHSH and CDR2 LQKENI. V lost 5 bases and J lost 0, with 4 bases in between. This CDR3 region has 12 residues. As DNA, the CDR3 is TGTGCCAGCTCAAGCGACCAAGAGACCCAGTACTTC. Its translation is CASSSDQETQYF.

The chain joins TRBV5-1 to TRBJ1-2, with 7 bases identical to TRBD1. V lost 4 bases to trimming and J lost 0 bases; unmatched junction nucleotides: 3. The CDR3 has 14 amino acids. In germline, CDR1 is SGHRS, CDR2 YFSETQ. The CDR3: CASSPGQANYGYTF. CDR3 DNA sequence: TGCGCCAGCAGCCCTGGACAGGCTAACTATGGCTACACCTTC.

The chain combines TRBV5-1 with TRBJ2-5; D perhaps matches TRBD2 (5 bases). The germline V gene encodes CDR1 SGHRS and CDR2 YFSETQ. The CDR3 is 16 amino acids. The germline V and J ends were trimmed by 0 bases and 3 bases, with 15 bases remaining between them. This CDR3 is CASSLGQLEGEETQYF. Written as DNA, the CDR3 is TGCGCCAGCAGCTTGGGCCAACTAGAAGGTGAAGAGACCCAGTACTTC.

In DNA, the CDR3 is TGCGCCTCACAAAGATGGACAGGGGCCAATCTCCAAGAGACCCAGTACTTC. It translates to CASQRWTGANLQETQYF. V usage is TRBV4-1 and J usage is TRBJ2-5; 9 bases agree with TRBD1. The V gene end was trimmed by 11 bases and the J gene end by 1 base; junction bases not matched to a gene: 17. Germline CDR1 MGHRA, CDR2 YSYEKL. This CDR3 contains 17 residues.

The chain joins TRBV6-1 to TRBJ2-3; D possibly uses TRBD1 or TRBD2 (6 bases each). Germline V gene lookup returns CDR1 MNHNS and CDR2 SASEGT. The CDR3 contains 13 residues. Trimming took 6 bases from V and 6 from J, leaving 13 bases between them. For the CDR3, the DNA is TGTGCCAGCAGCGAAAGGGGGGTTGATACGCAGTATTTT. This codes for CASSERGVDTQYF.

The chain joins TRBV14 to TRBJ2-7; no definite D call. The CDR3 spans 15 residues. The germline V and J ends were trimmed by 2 bases and 3 bases, with 14 bases remaining between them. Germline-derived CDR1 and CDR2 are SGHDN and FVKESK. The CDR3 is CASSQSANYFYEQYF. The CDR3 coding sequence is TGTGCCAGCAGCCAATCGGCGAATTATTTCTACGAGCAGTACTTC.

The chain is built from TRBV6-1 and TRBJ2-1, with D unresolved. Germline lookup yields CDR1 MNHNS and CDR2 SASEGT. V was trimmed by 1 base and J by 7 bases, leaving 2 bases between them. The CDR3 covers 11 residues. CDR3 sequence: CASSEVNEQFF. CDR3 DNA: TGTGCCAGCAGTGAAGTGAATGAGCAGTTCTTC.

This clone was recorded only once. The germline gene is not matched at one end of the junction; a read error may be the cause. V and J are TRBV7-7 and TRBJ2-2; TRBD2 agrees at 7 bases. Germline V gives CDR1 SSHAT, CDR2 FNYEAQ (reference sequence). The CDR3 contains 16 residues. In DNA form, the CDR3 reads TGTGCTAGCAGCTTCTTTCAGGGAGGGGACACCGGGGAGCTGTTTTTT. This encodes CASSFFQGGDTGELFF.

V usage is TRBV7-6 and J usage is TRBJ1-5; D unclear. Trimming took off 1 base at V and 2 bases at J, with 15 bases between the two ends. This CDR3 has 17 residues. Germline-derived CDR1 and CDR2 are SGHVS and FNYEAQ. The DNA of the CDR3 is TGTGCCAGCAGCTTAGGAGTCGCGGGATCCGGCAATCAGCCCCAGCATTTT. Translation: CASSLGVAGSGNQPQHF.

This chain connects TRBV20-1 to TRBJ2-3, with unresolved D. CDR3 length equals 11 residues. Germline V gene sequence: CDR1 DFQATT, CDR2 SNEGSKA (reference sequence). V was cut by 1 base and J by 4 bases, with 3 bases left in between. CDR3: CSARVPDTQYF. As DNA, the CDR3 is TGCAGTGCTAGAGTGCCAGATACGCAGTATTTT.